This note documents a single TCR beta chain sequence. What it recognizes is unknown. This entry comes from a study of blood T cells in healthy people across ages. Study-wide points: Aged donors had fewer naive CD4+ cells and lower diversity than long-lived donors.

The extraction recovered at least 5 micrograms of total RNA per sample. The second PCR ran about 6 to 12 cycles with a sample-barcoded 5' primer and J-beta primers. TCRdb used MiXCR to reprocess the 5' RACE reads, holding one entry per CDR3 protein. This table has hundreds of thousands of distinct CDR3 sequences, 52% appearing once. The V and J ends lost 2 bases and 3 bases respectively, with 14 bases between them. CDR3 length equals 15 residues. Germline V CDR1 and CDR2: MNHNS, SASEGT. Sequenced input: blood. This sequence was found in an elderly woman in good health. The V call is TRBV6-1, the J call TRBJ2-7; the D gene is possibly TRBD1 (5 bases). The CDR3 loop reads CASSERRTGNYEQYF. The DNA for the CDR3 is TGTGCCAGCAGTGAACGGCGTACAGGCAACTACGAGCAGTACTTC.